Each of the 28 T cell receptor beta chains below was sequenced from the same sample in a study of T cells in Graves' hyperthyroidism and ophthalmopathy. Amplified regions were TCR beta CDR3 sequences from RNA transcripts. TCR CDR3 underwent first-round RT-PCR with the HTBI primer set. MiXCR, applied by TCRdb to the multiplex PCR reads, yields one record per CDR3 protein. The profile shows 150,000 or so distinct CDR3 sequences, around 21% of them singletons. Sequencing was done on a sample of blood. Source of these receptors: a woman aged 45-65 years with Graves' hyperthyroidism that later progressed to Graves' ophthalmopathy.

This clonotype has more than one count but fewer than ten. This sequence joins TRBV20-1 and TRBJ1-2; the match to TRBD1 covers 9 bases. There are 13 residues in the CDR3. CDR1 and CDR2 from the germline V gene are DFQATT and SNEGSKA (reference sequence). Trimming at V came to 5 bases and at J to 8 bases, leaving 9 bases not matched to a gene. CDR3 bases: TGCAGTGCTGGACAGGGGATATTGAGCGGCTACACCTTC. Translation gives CSAGQGILSGYTF.

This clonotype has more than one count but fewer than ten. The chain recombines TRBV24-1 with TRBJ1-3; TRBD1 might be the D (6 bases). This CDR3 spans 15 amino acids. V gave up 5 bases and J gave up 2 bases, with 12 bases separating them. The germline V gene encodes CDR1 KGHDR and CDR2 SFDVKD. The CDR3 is CATSATQGTGNTIYF. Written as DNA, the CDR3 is TGTGCCACCAGTGCCACCCAGGGGACTGGAAACACCATATATTTT.

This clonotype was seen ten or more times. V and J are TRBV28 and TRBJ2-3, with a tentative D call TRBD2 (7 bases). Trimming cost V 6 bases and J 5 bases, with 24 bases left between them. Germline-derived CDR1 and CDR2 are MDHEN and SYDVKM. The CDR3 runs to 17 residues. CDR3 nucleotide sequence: TGTGCCAGCAGCCTCCCCTTTGGGGGGGGCTACCGAGATACGCAGTATTTT. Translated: CASSLPFGGGYRDTQYF. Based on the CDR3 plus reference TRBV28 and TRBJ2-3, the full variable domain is DVKVTQSSRYLVKRTGEKVFLECVQDMDHENMFWYRQDPGLGLRLIYFSYDVKMKEKGDIPEGYSVSREKKERFSLILESASTNQTSMYLCASSLPFGGGYRDTQYFGPGTRLTVL.

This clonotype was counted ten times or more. The CDR3 DNA reads TGTGCCAGCAGCCTAGGGACAATGGGCTACACCTTC. Its protein product is CASSLGTMGYTF. This chain connects TRBV7-9 to TRBJ1-2; D is possibly TRBD1 (6 bases). Trimming removed 5 bases from V and 8 bases from J, with 12 bases in between. The CDR3 spans 12 residues. Per germline, CDR1 SEHNR and CDR2 FQNEAQ (reference sequence).

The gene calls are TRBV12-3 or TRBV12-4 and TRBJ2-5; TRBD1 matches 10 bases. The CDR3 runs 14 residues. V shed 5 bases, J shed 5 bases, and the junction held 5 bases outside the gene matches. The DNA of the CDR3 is TGTGCCAGCAGTGACAGGGGGCGGTGGGAGACCCAGTACTTC. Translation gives CASSDRGRWETQYF.

CDR3 region: CASSSFGQHTQYF. The CDR3 region has the DNA TGTGCCAGCAGCTCTTTCGGACAGCATACGCAGTATTTT. The chain couples TRBV5-6 to TRBJ2-3; TRBD1 might be the D (6 bases). The CDR3 length is 13 residues. The germline CDR1 and CDR2 sequences are SGHDT and YYEEEE. Trimming cost V 3 bases and J 7 bases, with 12 bases left between them.

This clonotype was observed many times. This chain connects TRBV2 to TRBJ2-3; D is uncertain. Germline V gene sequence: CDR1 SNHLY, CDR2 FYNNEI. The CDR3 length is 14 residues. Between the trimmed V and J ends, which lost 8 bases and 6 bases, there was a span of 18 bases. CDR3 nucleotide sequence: TGTGCCAGCGGGCTCAGCGCAGGAAAGGATACGCAGTATTTT. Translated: CASGLSAGKDTQYF.

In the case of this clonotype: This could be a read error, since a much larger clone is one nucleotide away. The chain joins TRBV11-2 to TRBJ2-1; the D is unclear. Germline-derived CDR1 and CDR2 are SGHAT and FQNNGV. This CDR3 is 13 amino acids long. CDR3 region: CASSLGNHNKQFF. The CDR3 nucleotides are TGTGCCAGCAGCTTAGGGAATCACAATAAGCAGTTCTTC.

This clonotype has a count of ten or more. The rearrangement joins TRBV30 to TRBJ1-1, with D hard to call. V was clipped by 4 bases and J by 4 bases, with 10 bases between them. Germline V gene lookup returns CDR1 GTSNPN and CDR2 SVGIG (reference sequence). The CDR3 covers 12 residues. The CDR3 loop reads CAWIVGSTEAFF. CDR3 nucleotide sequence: TGTGCCTGGATAGTAGGGAGCACTGAAGCTTTCTTT.

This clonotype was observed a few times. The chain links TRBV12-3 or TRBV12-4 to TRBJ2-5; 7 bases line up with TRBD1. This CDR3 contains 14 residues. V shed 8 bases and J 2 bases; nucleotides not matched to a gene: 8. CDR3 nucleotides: TGTGCCAGCCAAAGCCAACAGGGGCAAGAGACCCAGTACTTC. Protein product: CASQSQQGQETQYF.

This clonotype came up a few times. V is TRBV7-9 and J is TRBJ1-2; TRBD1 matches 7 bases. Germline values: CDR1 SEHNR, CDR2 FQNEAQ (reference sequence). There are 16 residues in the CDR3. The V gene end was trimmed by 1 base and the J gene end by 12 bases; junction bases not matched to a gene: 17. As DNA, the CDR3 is TGTGCCAGCAGCTTAGTTACCCGAACAGGGGTCGGAGCCCACACCTTC. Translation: CASSLVTRTGVGAHTF.

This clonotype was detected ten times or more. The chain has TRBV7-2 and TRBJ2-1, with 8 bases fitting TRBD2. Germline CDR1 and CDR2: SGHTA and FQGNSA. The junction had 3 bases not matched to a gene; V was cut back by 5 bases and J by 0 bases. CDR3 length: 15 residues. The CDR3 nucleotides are TGTGCCAGCAGCAAGCGGGGGAGCTCCTACAATGAGCAGTTCTTC. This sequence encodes CASSKRGSSYNEQFF.

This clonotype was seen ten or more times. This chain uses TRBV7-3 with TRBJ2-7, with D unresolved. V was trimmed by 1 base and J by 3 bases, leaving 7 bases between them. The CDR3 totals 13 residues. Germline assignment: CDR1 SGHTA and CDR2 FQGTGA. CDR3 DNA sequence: TGTGCCAGCAGCTTAAATCCTGGCTACGAGCAGTACTTC. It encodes CASSLNPGYEQYF.

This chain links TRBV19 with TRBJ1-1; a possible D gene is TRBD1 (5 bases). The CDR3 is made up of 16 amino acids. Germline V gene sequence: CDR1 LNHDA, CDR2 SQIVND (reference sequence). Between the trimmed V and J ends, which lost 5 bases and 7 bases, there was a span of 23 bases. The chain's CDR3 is CASSPSVDSLKGEAFF. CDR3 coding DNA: TGTGCCAGTAGTCCCTCAGTAGACAGTCTAAAAGGTGAAGCTTTCTTT.

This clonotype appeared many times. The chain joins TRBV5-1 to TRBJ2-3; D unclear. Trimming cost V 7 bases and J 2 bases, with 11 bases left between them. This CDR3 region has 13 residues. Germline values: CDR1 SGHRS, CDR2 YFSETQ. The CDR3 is CASRVRSTDTQYF. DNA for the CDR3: TGCGCCAGCCGCGTTCGGTCCACAGATACGCAGTATTTT.

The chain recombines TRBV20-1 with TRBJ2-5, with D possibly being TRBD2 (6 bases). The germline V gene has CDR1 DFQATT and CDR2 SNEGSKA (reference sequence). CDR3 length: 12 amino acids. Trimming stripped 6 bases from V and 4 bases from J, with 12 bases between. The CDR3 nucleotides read TGCAGTGCCAGACTGGAGGGAGAGACCCAGTACTTC. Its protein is CSARLEGETQYF.

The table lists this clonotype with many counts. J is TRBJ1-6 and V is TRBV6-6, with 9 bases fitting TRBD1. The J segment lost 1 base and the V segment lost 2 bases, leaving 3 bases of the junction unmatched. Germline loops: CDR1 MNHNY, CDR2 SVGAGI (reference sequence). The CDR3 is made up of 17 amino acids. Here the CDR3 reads CASSYGTGSSYNSPLHF. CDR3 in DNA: TGTGCCAGCAGTTACGGGACAGGGAGTTCCTATAATTCACCCCTCCACTTT.

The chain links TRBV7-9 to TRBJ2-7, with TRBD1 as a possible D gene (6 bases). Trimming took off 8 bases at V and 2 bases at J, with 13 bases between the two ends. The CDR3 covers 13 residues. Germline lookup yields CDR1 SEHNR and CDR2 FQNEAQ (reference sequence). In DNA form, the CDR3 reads TGTGCCAGCCAAACCCAGGGGACCTACGAGCAGTACTTC. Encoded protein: CASQTQGTYEQYF.

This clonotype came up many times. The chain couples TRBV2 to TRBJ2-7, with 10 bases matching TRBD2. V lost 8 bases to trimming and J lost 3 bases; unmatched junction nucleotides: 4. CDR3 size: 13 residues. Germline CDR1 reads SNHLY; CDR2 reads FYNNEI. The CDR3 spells CASGERGGYEQYF. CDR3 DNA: TGTGCCAGCGGGGAGCGGGGGGGCTACGAGCAGTACTTC.

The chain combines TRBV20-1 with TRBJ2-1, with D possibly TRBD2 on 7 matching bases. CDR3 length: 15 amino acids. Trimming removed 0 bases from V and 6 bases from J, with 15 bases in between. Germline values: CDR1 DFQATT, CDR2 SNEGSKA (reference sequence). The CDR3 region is CSARDRGAHVNEQFF. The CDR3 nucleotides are TGCAGTGCTAGAGATCGGGGGGCGCACGTCAATGAGCAGTTCTTC.

CDR3 residues: CAWSVSSSNQPQHF. Written as DNA, the CDR3 is TGTGCCTGGAGTGTAAGTTCAAGCAATCAGCCCCAGCATTTT. The gene calls are TRBV30 and TRBJ1-5; D is unclear. CDR1 is GTSNPN and CDR2 is SVGIG in the germline V gene (reference sequence). The CDR3 totals 14 residues. Deletions cut 0 bases from V and 1 base from J, with 7 bases between. Drawing the rest from reference TRBV30 and TRBJ1-5, the complete variable domain is SQTIHQWPATLVQPVGSPLSLECTVEGTSNPNLYWYRQAAGRGLQLLFYSVGIGQISSEVPQNLSASRPQDRQFILSSKKLLLSDSGFYLCAWSVSSSNQPQHFGDGTRLSIL.

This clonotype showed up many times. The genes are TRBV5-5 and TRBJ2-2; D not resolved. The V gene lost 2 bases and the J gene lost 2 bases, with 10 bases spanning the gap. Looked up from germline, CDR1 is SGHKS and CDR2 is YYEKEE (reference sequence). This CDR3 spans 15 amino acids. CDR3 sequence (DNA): TGTGCCAGCAGCTTTGGGCCGACAAACACCGGGGAGCTGTTTTTT. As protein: CASSFGPTNTGELFF.

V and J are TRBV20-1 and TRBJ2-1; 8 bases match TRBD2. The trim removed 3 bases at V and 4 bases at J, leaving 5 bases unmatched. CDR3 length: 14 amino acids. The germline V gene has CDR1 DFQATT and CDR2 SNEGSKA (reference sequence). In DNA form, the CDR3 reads TGCAGTGCTAGTACTAGCGGAACTTACAATGAGCAGTTCTTC. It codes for CSASTSGTYNEQFF.

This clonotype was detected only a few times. The CDR3 here is CASSPAGVYGYTF. For the CDR3, the DNA is TGTGCCAGTAGTCCAGCCGGGGTCTATGGCTACACCTTC. The rearrangement links TRBV19 to TRBJ1-2; D is ambiguous. Trimming stripped 5 bases from V and 4 bases from J, with 11 bases between. Germline lookup yields CDR1 LNHDA and CDR2 SQIVND (reference sequence). CDR3 length: 13 amino acids.

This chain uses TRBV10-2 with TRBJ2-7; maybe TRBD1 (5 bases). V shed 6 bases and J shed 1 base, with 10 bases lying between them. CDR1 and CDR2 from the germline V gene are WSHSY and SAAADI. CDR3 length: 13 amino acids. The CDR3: CASRERGSYEQYF. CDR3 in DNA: TGCGCCAGCAGGGAAAGGGGTTCCTACGAGCAGTACTTC.

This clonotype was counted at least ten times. In nucleotides, the CDR3 is TGTGCCAGCAGGAGAGCCACAGGGGGCGCAACTAATGAAAAACTGTTTTTT. Its protein is CASRRATGGATNEKLFF. The gene calls are TRBV2 and TRBJ1-4; TRBD1 aligns across 9 bases. The CDR3 loop spans 17 amino acids. Trimming at V came to 6 bases and at J to 0 bases, leaving 8 bases not matched to a gene. Per the germline V gene, CDR1 is SNHLY and CDR2 is FYNNEI.

The DNA for the CDR3 is TGCAGTGCTAGTCAGGGGACTAGCGGAAGGCCCTACAATGAGCAGTACTTC. This encodes CSASQGTSGRPYNEQYF. The J gene is TRBJ2-1, the V gene TRBV20-1; TRBD2 matches 11 bases. Matching the DNA end better, TRBJ2-7 makes the J call doubtful. CDR3 length: 17 amino acids. Germline CDR1 is DFQATT and CDR2 is SNEGSKA (reference sequence).

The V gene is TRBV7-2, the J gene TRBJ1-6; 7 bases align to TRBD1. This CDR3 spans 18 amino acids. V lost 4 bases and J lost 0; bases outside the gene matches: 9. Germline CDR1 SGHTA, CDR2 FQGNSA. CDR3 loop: CASSSVTGRSSYNSPLHF. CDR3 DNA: TGTGCCAGCAGCTCAGTGACAGGGCGGAGCTCCTATAATTCACCCCTCCACTTT.